This T cell receptor (beta chain) was recorded in a study of T-cell reconstitution after alpha-beta-depleted transplantation in children. Overall study findings and caveats: High day-60 TCRbeta diversity in some patients came from surviving recipient T cells and thymic progenitors.

A TCRbeta library incorporating unique molecular identifiers was prepared. TCRdb re-called the PCR reads with MiXCR, one entry per CDR3 protein. The sample consists of hundreds of thousands of distinct CDR3 sequences, approximately 22% of them appearing once. This clonotype was detected only a few times. Its antigen remains unidentified. Trimming stripped 0 bases from V and 4 bases from J, with 6 bases between. The CDR3 runs 14 residues. CDR1 and CDR2 from the germline V gene are MNHEY and SVGAGI. This receptor was taken from a boy younger than two who had a stem cell transplant for acute myeloid leukemia, so the T cells may come from the graft donor. This sequence joins TRBV6-5 and TRBJ2-2, with D hard to call. Specimen: PBMCs, mostly from graft donor cells, collected 360 days after TCRalphabeta/CD19-depleted stem cell transplant. The CDR3 here is CASSYSSGTGELFF. The CDR3, as DNA: TGTGCCAGCAGTTACTCGAGTGGCACCGGGGAGCTGTTTTTT.